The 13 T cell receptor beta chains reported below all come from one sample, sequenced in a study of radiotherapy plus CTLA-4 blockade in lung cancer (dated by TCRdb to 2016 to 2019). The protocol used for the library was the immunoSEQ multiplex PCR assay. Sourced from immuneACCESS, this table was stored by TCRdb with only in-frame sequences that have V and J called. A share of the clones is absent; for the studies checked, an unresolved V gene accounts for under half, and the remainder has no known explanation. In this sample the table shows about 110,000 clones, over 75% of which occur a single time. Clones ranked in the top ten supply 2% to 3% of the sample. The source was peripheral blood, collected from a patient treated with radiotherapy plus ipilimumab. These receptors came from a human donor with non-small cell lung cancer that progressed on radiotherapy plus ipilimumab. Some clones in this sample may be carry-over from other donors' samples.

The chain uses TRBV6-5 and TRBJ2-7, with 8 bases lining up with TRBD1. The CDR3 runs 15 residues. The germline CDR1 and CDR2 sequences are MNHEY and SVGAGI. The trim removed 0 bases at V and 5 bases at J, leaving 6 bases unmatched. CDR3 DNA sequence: TGTGCCAGCAGTTACTCCCCCTACAGGGGGAACGAGCAGTACTTC. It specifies CASSYSPYRGNEQYF.

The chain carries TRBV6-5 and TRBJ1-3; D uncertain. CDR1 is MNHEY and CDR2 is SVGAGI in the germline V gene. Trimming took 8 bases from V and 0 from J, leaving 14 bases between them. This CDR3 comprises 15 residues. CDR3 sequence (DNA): TGTGCCAGCGCTACCGAGGGAGTCTCTGGAAACACCATATATTTT. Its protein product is CASATEGVSGNTIYF.

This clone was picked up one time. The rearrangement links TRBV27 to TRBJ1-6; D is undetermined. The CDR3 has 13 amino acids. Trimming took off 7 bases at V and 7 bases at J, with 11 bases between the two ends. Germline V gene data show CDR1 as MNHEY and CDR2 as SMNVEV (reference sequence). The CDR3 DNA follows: TGTGCCAGCATGCCAGTTTTAAATTCACCCCTCCACTTT. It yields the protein CASMPVLNSPLHF.

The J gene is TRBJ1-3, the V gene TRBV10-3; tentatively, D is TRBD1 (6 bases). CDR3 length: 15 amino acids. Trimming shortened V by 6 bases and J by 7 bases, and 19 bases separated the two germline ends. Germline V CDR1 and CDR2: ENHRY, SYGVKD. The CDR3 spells CAISNNGGAFNTIYF. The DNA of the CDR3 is TGTGCCATCAGCAATAATGGGGGCGCGTTCAACACCATATATTTT.

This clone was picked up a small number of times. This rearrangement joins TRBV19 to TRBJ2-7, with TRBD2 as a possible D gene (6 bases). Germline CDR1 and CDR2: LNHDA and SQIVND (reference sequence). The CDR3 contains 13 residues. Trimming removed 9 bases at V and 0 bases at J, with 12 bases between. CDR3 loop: CARTGLSSYEQYF. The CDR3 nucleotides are TGTGCCAGAACAGGACTATCCTCCTACGAGCAGTACTTC.

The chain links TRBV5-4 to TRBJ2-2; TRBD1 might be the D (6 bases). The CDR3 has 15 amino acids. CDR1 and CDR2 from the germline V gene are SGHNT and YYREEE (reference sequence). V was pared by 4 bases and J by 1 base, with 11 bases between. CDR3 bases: TGTGCCAGCAGCCGCCGGGACAAGAACACCGGGGAGCTGTTTTTT. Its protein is CASSRRDKNTGELFF.

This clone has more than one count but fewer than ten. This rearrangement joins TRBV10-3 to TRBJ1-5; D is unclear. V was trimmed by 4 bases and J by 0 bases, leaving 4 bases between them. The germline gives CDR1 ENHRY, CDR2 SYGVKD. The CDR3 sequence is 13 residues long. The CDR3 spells CAISAASNQPQHF. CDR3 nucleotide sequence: TGTGCCATCAGTGCTGCTAGCAATCAGCCCCAGCATTTT.

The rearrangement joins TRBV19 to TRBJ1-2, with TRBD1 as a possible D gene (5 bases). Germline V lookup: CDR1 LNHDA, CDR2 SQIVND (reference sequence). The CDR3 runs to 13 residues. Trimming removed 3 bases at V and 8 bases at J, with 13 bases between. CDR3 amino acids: CASSIREPGGYTF. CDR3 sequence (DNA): TGTGCCAGTAGTATCAGGGAGCCAGGCGGCTACACCTTC.

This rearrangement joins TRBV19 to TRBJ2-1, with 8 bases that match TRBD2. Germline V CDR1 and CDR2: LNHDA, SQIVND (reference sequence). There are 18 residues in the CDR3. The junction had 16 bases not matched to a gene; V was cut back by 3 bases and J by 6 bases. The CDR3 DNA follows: TGTGCCAGTAGTATTGTTCCCGGAAGCGGGGGCCCAAGCAATGAGCAGTTCTTC. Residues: CASSIVPGSGGPSNEQFF.

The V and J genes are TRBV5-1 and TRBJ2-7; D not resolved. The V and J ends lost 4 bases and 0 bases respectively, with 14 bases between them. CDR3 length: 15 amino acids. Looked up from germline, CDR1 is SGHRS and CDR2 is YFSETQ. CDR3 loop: CASSPYPGSSYEQYF. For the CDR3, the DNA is TGCGCCAGCAGCCCATACCCAGGAAGCTCCTACGAGCAGTACTTC.

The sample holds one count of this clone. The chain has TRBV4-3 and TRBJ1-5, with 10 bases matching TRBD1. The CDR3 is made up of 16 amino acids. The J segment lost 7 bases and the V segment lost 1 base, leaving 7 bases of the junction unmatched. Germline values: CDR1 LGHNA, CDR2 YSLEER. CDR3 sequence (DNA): TGCGCCAGCAGCCAAGGATGGGACAGGGGTAACCAGCCCCAGCATTTT. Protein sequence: CASSQGWDRGNQPQHF.

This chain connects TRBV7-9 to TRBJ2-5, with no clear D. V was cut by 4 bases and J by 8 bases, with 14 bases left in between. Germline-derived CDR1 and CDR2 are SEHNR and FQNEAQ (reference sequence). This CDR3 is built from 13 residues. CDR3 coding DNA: TGTGCCAGCAGCTCGCAATTGGCGGATACCCAGTACTTC. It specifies CASSSQLADTQYF.

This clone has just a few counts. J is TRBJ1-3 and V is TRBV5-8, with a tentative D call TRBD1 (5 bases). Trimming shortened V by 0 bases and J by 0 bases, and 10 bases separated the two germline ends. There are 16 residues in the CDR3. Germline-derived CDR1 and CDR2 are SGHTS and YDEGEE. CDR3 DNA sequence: TGTGCCAGCAGCTTGGCCGAACAGGTCTCTGGAAACACCATATATTTT. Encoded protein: CASSLAEQVSGNTIYF.